Below, 16 T cell receptor beta chains from the same sample are listed, as sequenced in a study of blood T cell repertoires in COVID-19. Using immunoSEQ multiplex PCR, the repertoire was profiled, and TCRdb retains in-frame clones only, with some absent. The repertoire includes nearly 350,000 clones, about 90% of them detected once, and roughly 3.5% sits in the top ten. Material for sequencing was peripheral blood. The receptors originated from a woman aged 18-29 years who had recovered from COVID-19.

The chain couples TRBV5-1 to TRBJ1-1; TRBD1 is a possible D gene (6 bases). The CDR3 is 12 amino acids. V was clipped by 5 bases and J by 8 bases, with 13 bases between them. CDR1 and CDR2 (germline): SGHRS, YFSETQ. CDR3 residues: CASSFGGLEAFF. In DNA form, the CDR3 reads TGCGCCAGCAGTTTCGGGGGGCTCGAAGCTTTCTTT. Full variable domain (remainder filled in from reference TRBV5-1 and TRBJ1-1): KAGVTQTPRYLIKTRGQQVTLSCSPISGHRSVSWYQQTPGQGLQFLFEYFSETQRNKGNFPGRFSGRQFSNSRSEMNVSTLELGDSALYLCASSFGGLEAFFGQGTRLTVV.

V and J are TRBV5-4 and TRBJ2-3, with 8 bases identical to TRBD1. Germline trimming cut 2 bases from V and 3 bases from J; bases unmatched to any gene: 5. From germline, CDR1 is SGHNT and CDR2 YYREEE (reference sequence). The CDR3 extends over 15 amino acids. The DNA for the CDR3 is TGTGCCAGCAGCTTTGACAGGGGCAAAACAGATACGCAGTATTTT. Amino acids: CASSFDRGKTDTQYF.

In DNA, the CDR3 is TGTGCCAGCAGTTCTGAGGGAGGCTACACCTTC. Translating gives CASSSEGGYTF. The V gene is TRBV6-5, the J gene TRBJ1-2; D ambiguous. CDR3 size: 11 residues. CDR1 MNHEY and CDR2 SVGAGI come from the germline V gene. V gave up 4 bases and J gave up 8 bases, with 8 bases separating them.

The chain has TRBV5-4 and TRBJ2-1; the match to TRBD2 covers 9 bases. CDR3 length: 15 amino acids. Trimming cost V 4 bases and J 0 bases; bases outside gene matches: 2. Germline V gene sequence: CDR1 SGHNT, CDR2 YYREEE (reference sequence). CDR3 coding DNA: TGTGCCAGCAGCATTAGCGGGAGCTCCTACAATGAGCAGTTCTTC. Its protein product is CASSISGSSYNEQFF. Filled out from reference TRBV5-4 and TRBJ2-1, the complete variable domain reads ETGVTQSPTHLIKTRGQQVTLRCSSQSGHNTVSWYQQALGQGPQFIFQYYREEENGRGNFPPRFSGLQFPNYSSELNVNALELDDSALYLCASSISGSSYNEQFFGPGTRLTVL.

CDR3 bases: TGTGCTAGTTCCCCCTCCGGGAGGCCGAACACCGGGGAGCTGTTTTTT. Translated: CASSPSGRPNTGELFF. The V call is TRBV12-5, the J call TRBJ2-2; 7 bases fit TRBD2. The J segment lost 0 bases and the V segment lost 8 bases, leaving 9 bases of the junction unmatched. CDR3 length: 16 residues. CDR1 and CDR2 (germline): LGHNT, FRNRAP.

This clone occurred once. This chain joins TRBV10-3 and TRBJ2-7; TRBD2 is a possible D gene (5 bases). The V gene lost 4 bases and the J gene lost 1 base, with 8 bases spanning the gap. Looked up from germline, CDR1 is ENHRY and CDR2 is SYGVKD. This CDR3 spans 13 amino acids. CDR3 bases: TGTGCCATCAGTGCCGGGGAATCCTACGAGCAGTACGTC. It translates to CAISAGESYEQYV.

V and J are TRBV29-1 and TRBJ1-1; 7 bases align to TRBD1. V gave up 8 bases and J gave up 5 bases; unmatched junction bases: 14. From germline, CDR1 is SQVTM and CDR2 ANQGSEA. The CDR3 sequence is 14 residues long. The CDR3 region is CSSRTRQGRTEAFF. In nucleotides, the CDR3 is TGCAGCTCCAGGACCAGACAGGGTCGAACTGAAGCTTTCTTT.

The J gene is TRBJ2-5, the V gene TRBV12-2; TRBD2, the table's D call, lacks a check against the DNA. TRBV12-2 constitutes a pseudogene. There are 14 residues in the CDR3. Written as DNA, the CDR3 is TGTGCAAGTCGCGGCGGCCCCCCGTTAGAGACCCAGTACTTC. This encodes CASRGGPPLETQYF.

The chain is built from TRBV13 and TRBJ2-3, with 9 positions matching TRBD2. CDR1 is PRHDT, CDR2 FYEKMQ, per germline (reference sequence). The CDR3 is 16 amino acids. Trimming cost V 4 bases and J 2 bases; bases outside gene matches: 7. CDR3 DNA sequence: TGTGCCAGCAGCTCTCGGACTAGCGCTTACACAGATACGCAGTATTTT. Amino acid sequence: CASSSRTSAYTDTQYF.

This chain links TRBV2 with TRBJ2-7, with a weak D call TRBD2 (5 bases). V lost 7 bases and J lost 6, with 13 bases in between. The CDR3 is made up of 12 amino acids. CDR1 SNHLY and CDR2 FYNNEI come from the germline V gene. The CDR3 region has the DNA TGTGCCAGCAATGGGGTCGAGGGCGAGCAGTACGTC. Its protein is CASNGVEGEQYV.

CDR3 sequence (DNA): TGTGCCACCAGTGATTTGACTAGCGGGAGAGTTGATGAGCAGTTCTTC. This encodes CATSDLTSGRVDEQFF. The chain uses TRBV24-1 and TRBJ2-1; the match to TRBD2 covers 11 bases. Per germline, CDR1 KGHDR and CDR2 SFDVKD. V lost 0 bases, J lost 8 bases, and 5 bases stayed unmatched. The CDR3 runs 16 residues.

J is TRBJ2-6 and V is TRBV9, with D perhaps TRBD1 (5 bases). V shed 3 bases and J shed 1 base, with 5 bases lying between them. From germline, CDR1 is SGDLS and CDR2 YYNGEE. This CDR3 has 14 residues. This CDR3 reads CASSAGSGANVLTF. For the CDR3, the DNA is TGTGCCAGCAGCGCAGGGTCTGGGGCCAACGTCCTGACTTTC.

The chain carries TRBV6-5 and TRBJ1-1; 7 bases are a match to TRBD1. Trimming at V came to 2 bases and at J to 3 bases, leaving 9 bases not matched to a gene. The CDR3 loop spans 16 amino acids. Germline V gene lookup returns CDR1 MNHEY and CDR2 SVGAGI. DNA of the CDR3: TGTGCCAGCAGTTACGGACAGGTGAGATCGTACACTGAAGCTTTCTTT. Residues: CASSYGQVRSYTEAFF.

The chain employs TRBV7-9 and TRBJ1-2, with 7 bases identical to TRBD1. V shed 5 bases, J shed 4 bases, and the junction held 10 bases outside the gene matches. There are 15 residues in the CDR3. Germline lookup yields CDR1 SEHNR and CDR2 FQNEAQ (reference sequence). CDR3 sequence: CASSRTGARGYGYTF. CDR3 bases: TGTGCCAGCAGCCGTACAGGGGCTCGGGGCTATGGCTACACCTTC.

This clone came up once. This chain connects TRBV11-3 to TRBJ2-1; a possible D gene is TRBD2 (6 bases). V was shortened by 4 bases and J by 6 bases, with 16 bases between the two germline ends. From germline, CDR1 is SGHNT and CDR2 YENEEA. The CDR3 covers 15 residues. Here the CDR3 reads CASSSYGGTINEQFF. The DNA of the CDR3 is TGTGCCAGCAGCTCGTACGGCGGGACCATCAATGAGCAGTTCTTC.

This chain links TRBV7-9 with TRBJ2-2; 8 nucleotides line up with TRBD2. V trimming: 5 bases; J trimming: 0 bases; junction bases outside the gene matches: 11. Germline assignment: CDR1 SEHNR and CDR2 FQNEAQ (reference sequence). The CDR3 runs to 18 residues. The CDR3 sequence is CASSQGLAGETNTGELFF. The CDR3 bases are TGTGCCAGCAGCCAGGGGCTAGCGGGTGAAACGAACACCGGGGAGCTGTTTTTT.